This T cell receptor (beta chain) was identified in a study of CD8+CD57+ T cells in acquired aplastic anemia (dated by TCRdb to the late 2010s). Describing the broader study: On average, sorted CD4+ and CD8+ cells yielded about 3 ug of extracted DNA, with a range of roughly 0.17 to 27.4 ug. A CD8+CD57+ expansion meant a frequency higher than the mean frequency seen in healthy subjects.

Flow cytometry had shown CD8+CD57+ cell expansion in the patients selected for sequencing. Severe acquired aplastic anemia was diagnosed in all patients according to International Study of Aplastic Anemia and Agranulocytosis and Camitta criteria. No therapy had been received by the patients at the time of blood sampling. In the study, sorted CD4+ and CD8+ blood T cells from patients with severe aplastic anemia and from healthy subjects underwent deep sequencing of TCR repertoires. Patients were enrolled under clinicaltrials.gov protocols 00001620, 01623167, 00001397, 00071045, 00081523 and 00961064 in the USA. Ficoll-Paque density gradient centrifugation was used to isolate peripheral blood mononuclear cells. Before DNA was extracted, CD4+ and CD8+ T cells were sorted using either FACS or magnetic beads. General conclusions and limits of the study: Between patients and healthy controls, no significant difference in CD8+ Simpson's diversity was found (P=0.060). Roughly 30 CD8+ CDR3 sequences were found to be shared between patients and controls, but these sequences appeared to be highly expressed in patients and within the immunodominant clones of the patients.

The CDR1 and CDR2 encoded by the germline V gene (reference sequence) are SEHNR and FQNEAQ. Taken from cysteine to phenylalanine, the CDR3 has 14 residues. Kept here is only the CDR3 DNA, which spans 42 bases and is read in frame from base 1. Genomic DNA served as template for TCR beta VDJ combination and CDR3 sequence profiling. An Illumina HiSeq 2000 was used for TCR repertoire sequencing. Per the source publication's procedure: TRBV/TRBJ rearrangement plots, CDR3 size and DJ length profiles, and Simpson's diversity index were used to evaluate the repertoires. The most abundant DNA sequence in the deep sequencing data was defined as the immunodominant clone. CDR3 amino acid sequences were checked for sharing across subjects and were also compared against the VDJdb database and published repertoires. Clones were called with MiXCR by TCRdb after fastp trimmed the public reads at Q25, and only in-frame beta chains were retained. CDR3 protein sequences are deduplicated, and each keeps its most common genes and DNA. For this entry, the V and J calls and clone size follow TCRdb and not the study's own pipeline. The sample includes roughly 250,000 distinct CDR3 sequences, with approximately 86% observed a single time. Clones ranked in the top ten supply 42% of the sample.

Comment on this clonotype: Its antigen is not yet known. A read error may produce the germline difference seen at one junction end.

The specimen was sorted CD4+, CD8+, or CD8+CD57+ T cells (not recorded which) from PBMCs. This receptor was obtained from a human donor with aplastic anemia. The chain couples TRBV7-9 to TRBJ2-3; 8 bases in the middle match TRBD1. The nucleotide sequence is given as TGTGCCAGCAGCTTCGGGACAGGTCACCACACGGATAATTTT. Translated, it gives CASSFGTGHHTDNF. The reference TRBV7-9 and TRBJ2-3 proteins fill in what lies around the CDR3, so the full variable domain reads DTGVSQNPRHKITKRGQNVTFRCDPISEHNRLYWYRQTLGQGPEFLTYFQNEAQLEKSRLLSDRFSAERPKGSFSTLEIQRTEQGDSAMYLCASSFGTGHHTDNFGPGTRLTVL.